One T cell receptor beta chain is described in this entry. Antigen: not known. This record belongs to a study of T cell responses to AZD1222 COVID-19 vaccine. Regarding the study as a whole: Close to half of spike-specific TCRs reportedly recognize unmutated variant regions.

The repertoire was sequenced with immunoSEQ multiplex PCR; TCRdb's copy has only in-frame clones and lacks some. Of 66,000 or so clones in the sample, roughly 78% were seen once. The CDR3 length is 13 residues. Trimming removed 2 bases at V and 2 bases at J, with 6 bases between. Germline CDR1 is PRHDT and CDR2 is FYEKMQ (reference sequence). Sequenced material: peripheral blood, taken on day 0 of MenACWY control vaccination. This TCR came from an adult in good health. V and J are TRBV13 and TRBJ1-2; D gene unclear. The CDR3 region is CASSLRANYGYTF. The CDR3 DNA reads TGTGCCAGCAGCTTAAGGGCAAACTATGGCTACACCTTC.